The following is a TCR beta chain sequence with its context. Its matching antigen is unknown. Aged roughly 6 to 90, donors were systemically healthy Caucasians from Russia. These data belong to a study of blood T cells in healthy people across ages. The germline gives CDR1 MNHEY, CDR2 SMNVEV (reference sequence). This CDR3 has 14 amino acids. V was pared by 4 bases and J by 4 bases, with 13 bases between. The study's findings and limits: Per million T cells, the diversity of TCR beta decreased roughly linearly as age advanced.

PCR was performed a second time for about 6 to 12 cycles using a sample-barcoded 5' primer and a J-beta primer mix. TCRdb fed the 5' RACE reads into MiXCR, producing one record per CDR3 protein. The data hold around 1,000,000 distinct CDR3 sequences, with approximately 25% observed a single time. These data were also reused for a study on T cells of mothers and their children. From that report: The TCR beta CDR3 read count exceeded 8.5 million for each mother and was about 3 million for each child. Among related mother-child pairs, overlap was slightly higher than in unrelated pairs, though not significantly.

The V gene is TRBV27, the J gene TRBJ1-2; a weak D match, TRBD1 (5 bases). The sequence was collected from a girl aged 2 to 9 in good health. Sequencing input: blood. The CDR3 loop reads CASSSIGGSYGYTF. The CDR3 DNA follows: TGTGCCAGCAGTTCTATCGGGGGATCCTATGGCTACACCTTC.